Sequencing of this T cell receptor (beta chain) was carried out in a study of persistence of HIV-infected CD4 T cells. For the study at large: A couple of participants gave one leukapheresis sample; others gave up to about 180 mL blood repeatedly.

This was the immunoSEQ version 4 assay in survey mode. Clones were read by immunoSEQ multiplex PCR, and TCRdb kept only the in-frame ones, dropping some. The top ten hold 1.4% of the sample, which has under 40,000 clones, 65% to 75% seen once. In the case of this clone: As yet, its antigen is unknown.

The germline V and J ends were trimmed by 0 bases and 8 bases, with 13 bases remaining between them. The CDR3 covers 14 residues. Germline-derived CDR1 and CDR2 are SGHTA and FQGTGA. Overlapping HIV-1 Gag 15-mer peptides at about 1 ug per peptide per mL were used. Responding CD4+ T cells were sorted by upregulation of both CD40 ligand and CD69. These HIV-1-infected adults initiated suppressive ART in chronic infection. Before stimulation, PBMCs underwent CD8+ T cell depletion. CD8-depleted PBMCs were stimulated around 17 hours with anti-CD28/CD49d costimulation, CD40-blocking antibody and enfuvirtide.

The chain combines TRBV7-3 with TRBJ1-2; no reliable D call. This clonotype was obtained from an adult man with HIV who was CMV-seropositive. The sequencing used CD4+ T cells sorted from PBMCs after roughly 18-hour stimulation, collected from a patient who received antiretroviral therapy. The CDR3 here is CASSLTESGSGYTF. The CDR3 DNA sequence: TGTGCCAGCAGCTTAACAGAGAGTGGCTCCGGCTACACCTTC.